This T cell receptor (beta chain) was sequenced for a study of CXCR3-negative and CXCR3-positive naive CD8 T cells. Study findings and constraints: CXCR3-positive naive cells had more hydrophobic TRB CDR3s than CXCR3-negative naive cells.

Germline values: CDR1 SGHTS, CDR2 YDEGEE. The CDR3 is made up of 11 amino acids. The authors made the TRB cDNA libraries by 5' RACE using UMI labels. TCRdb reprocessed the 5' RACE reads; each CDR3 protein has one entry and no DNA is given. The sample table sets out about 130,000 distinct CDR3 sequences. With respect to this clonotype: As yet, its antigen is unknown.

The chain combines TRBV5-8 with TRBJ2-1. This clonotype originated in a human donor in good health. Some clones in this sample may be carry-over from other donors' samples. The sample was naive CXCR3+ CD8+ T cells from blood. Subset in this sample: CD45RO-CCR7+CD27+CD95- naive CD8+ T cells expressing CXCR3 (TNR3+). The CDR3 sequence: CASSSSNEQFF.